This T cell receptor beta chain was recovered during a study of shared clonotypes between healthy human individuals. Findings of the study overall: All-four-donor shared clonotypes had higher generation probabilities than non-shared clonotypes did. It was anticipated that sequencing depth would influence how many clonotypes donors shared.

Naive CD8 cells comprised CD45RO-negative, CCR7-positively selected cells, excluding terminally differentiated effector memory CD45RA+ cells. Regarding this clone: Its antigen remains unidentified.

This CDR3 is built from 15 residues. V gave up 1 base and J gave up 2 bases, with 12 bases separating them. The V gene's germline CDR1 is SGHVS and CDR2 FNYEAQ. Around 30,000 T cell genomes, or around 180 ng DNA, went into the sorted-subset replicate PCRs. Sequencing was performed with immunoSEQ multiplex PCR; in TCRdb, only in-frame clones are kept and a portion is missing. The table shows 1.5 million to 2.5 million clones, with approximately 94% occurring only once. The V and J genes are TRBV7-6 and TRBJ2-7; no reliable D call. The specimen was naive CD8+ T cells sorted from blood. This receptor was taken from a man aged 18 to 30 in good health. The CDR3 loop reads CASSLEVGVPYEQYF. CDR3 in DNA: TGTGCCAGCAGCTTAGAGGTTGGGGTCCCCTACGAGCAGTACTTC. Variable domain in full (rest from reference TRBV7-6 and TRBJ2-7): GAGVSQSPRYKVTKRGQDVALRCDPISGHVSLYWYRQALGQGPEFLTYFNYEAQQDKSGLPNDRFSAERPEGSISTLTIQRTEQRDSAMYRCASSLEVGVPYEQYFGPGTRLTVT.